Reported below is one T cell receptor beta chain. Its antigen is as yet unknown. This sample was taken from a study of T cell clonotyping in hematopoietic cell transplantation. Germline-derived CDR1 and CDR2 are MGHRA and YSYEKL. The CDR3 is 16 amino acids. Deletions cut 0 bases from V and 5 bases from J, with 13 bases between. The repertoire was sequenced with immunoSEQ multiplex PCR; TCRdb's copy has only in-frame clones and lacks some. Of about 14,000 clones in the sample, around 97% were seen once. Findings and limits, study-wide: Recipient TCR diversity dropped after transplant; expanded clonotypes rose from day 30 to 180.

The TCR was taken from a female patient aged 50-59 years who had an allogeneic stem cell transplant from an unrelated donor, so T cells may come from the graft donor. Some clones in this sample may be carry-over from other donors' samples. This specimen was peripheral blood mononuclear cells, taken 30 days after allogeneic stem cell transplant. The V call is TRBV4-1, the J call TRBJ1-4, with a weak D call TRBD1 (5 bases). This CDR3 is CASSQDRGRDNEKLFF. CDR3 sequence (DNA): TGCGCCAGCAGCCAAGATAGAGGGCGGGACAATGAAAAACTGTTTTTT.